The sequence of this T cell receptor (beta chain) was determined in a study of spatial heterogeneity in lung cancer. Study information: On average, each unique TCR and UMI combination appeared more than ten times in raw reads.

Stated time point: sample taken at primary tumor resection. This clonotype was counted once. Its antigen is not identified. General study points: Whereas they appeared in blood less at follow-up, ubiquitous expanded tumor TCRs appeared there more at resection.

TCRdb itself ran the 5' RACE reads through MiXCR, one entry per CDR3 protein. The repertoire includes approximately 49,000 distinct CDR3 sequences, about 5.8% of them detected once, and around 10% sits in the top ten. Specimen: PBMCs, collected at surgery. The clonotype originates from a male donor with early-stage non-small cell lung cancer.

CDR3 nucleotide sequence: TGTGCCAGCAGTCCCCACCTTTCCGGGACTAGGTTGGAGACCCAGTACTTC. It translates to CASSPHLSGTRLETQYF. The V call is TRBV12-3 or TRBV12-4, the J call TRBJ2-5; TRBD2 agrees at 8 bases. There are 17 residues in the CDR3. The J segment lost 5 bases and the V segment lost 5 bases, leaving 16 bases of the junction unmatched.